This record looks at one TCR beta chain sequence and its context. The data derive from a study of cytomegalovirus exposure and HLA in healthy donors. It was with 60 Vbeta and 13 Jbeta primers that the PCR ran. The protocol was immunoSEQ multiplex PCR, while the TCRdb copy is restricted to in-frame clones and leaves out a portion. The sample lists tens of thousands of clones, roughly 79% occurring once. The length of the CDR3 is 14 residues. Germline CDR1 and CDR2: SGHNT and YYREEE (reference sequence). Trimming took off 2 bases at V and 1 base at J, with 9 bases between the two ends. The sample was PBMCs. The rearrangement links TRBV5-4 to TRBJ1-2; possible D gene TRBD1, 5 bases. The receptor was derived from a woman between 40 and 55 years old in good health and CMV-seronegative. The CDR3 loop reads CASSFWGINYGYTF. The CDR3 nucleotides are TGTGCCAGCAGCTTTTGGGGCATTAACTATGGCTACACCTTC.